One sample yielded the 19 T cell receptor beta chains listed below, sequenced in a study of T cell responses to AZD1222 COVID-19 vaccine. TCRdb's copy holds only in-frame clones and misses some; the assay was immunoSEQ multiplex PCR. The repertoire includes about 130,000 clones, roughly 93% of them detected once, and under 1.2% sits in the top ten. The material was peripheral blood, obtained 28 days after the second AZD1222 dose. These receptor sequences come from an adult who received the AZD1222 COVID-19 vaccine.

This clone was picked up one time. The chain employs TRBV10-3 and TRBJ1-5, with D possibly matching TRBD1 (6 bases). Per the germline V gene, CDR1 is ENHRY and CDR2 is SYGVKD. V was clipped by 10 bases and J by 1 base, with 14 bases between them. The CDR3 has 14 amino acids. The CDR3 DNA reads as TGTGCCACCGTACAGGGATTAAGCAATCAGCCCCAGCATTTT. Translated, it gives CATVQGLSNQPQHF.

The chain carries TRBV11-2 and TRBJ2-3; 8 bases are a match to TRBD2. The CDR3 covers 17 residues. With V trimmed by 4 bases and J by 0 bases, 9 bases remained unmatched. CDR1 SGHAT and CDR2 FQNNGV come from the germline V gene. CDR3 loop: CASSSSRTSRSTDTQYF. CDR3 nucleotides: TGTGCCAGCAGCTCGAGCCGGACTAGCAGAAGCACAGATACGCAGTATTTT.

The chain combines TRBV18 with TRBJ1-1, with a weak D call TRBD1 (5 bases). The germline V and J ends were trimmed by 5 bases and 0 bases, with 13 bases remaining between them. Germline lookup yields CDR1 KGHSH and CDR2 LQKENI. The CDR3 sequence is 15 residues long. The DNA for the CDR3 is TGTGCCAGCTCAGCGACCAGGGCGGTGAACACTGAAGCTTTCTTT. Amino acids: CASSATRAVNTEAFF.

This chain joins TRBV6-5 and TRBJ1-5, with TRBD1 identical over 7 bases. V shed 2 bases and J 2 bases; nucleotides not matched to a gene: 0. This CDR3 is built from 14 residues. Germline assignment: CDR1 MNHEY and CDR2 SVGAGI. The CDR3 spells CASSYGQGNQPQHF. The CDR3 nucleotides are TGTGCCAGCAGTTACGGACAGGGCAATCAGCCCCAGCATTTT.

The V and J genes are TRBV20-1 and TRBJ2-1; no clear D. The V and J ends lost 5 bases and 7 bases respectively, with 6 bases between them. The CDR3 sequence is 10 residues long. Germline assignment: CDR1 DFQATT and CDR2 SNEGSKA (reference sequence). CDR3 residues: CSALINEQFF. CDR3 DNA sequence: TGCAGTGCTCTAATAAATGAGCAGTTCTTC.

The CDR3 sequence: CAISEALPGQANYGYTF. The CDR3, as DNA: TGTGCCATCAGTGAGGCGTTGCCGGGACAGGCAAACTATGGCTACACCTTC. The rearrangement links TRBV10-3 to TRBJ1-2; 8 bases are shared with TRBD1. Germline values: CDR1 ENHRY, CDR2 SYGVKD. The CDR3 covers 17 residues. The V segment lost 2 bases and the J segment 2 bases; nucleotides outside the gene matches: 10.

The chain has TRBV6-5 and TRBJ2-2; D is possibly TRBD2 (7 bases). Between the trimmed V and J ends, which lost 5 bases and 7 bases, there was a span of 14 bases. Germline V gene sequence: CDR1 MNHEY, CDR2 SVGAGI. The CDR3 has 14 residues. The CDR3 DNA reads as TGTGCCAGCAGTCCCATGGGGGGGCGCGGGGAGCTGTTTTTT. Translating it yields CASSPMGGRGELFF.

This chain joins TRBV3-1 (or the pseudogene TRBV3-2) and TRBJ1-1; weak D call: TRBD1 (5 bases). The CDR3 has 13 amino acids. V was cut by 4 bases and J by 1 base, with 7 bases left in between. CDR1 LGHDT and CDR2 YNNKEL come from the germline V gene (reference sequence). CDR3: CASSRGPNTEAFF. The CDR3 coding sequence is TGTGCCAGCAGCCGGGGACCGAACACTGAAGCTTTCTTT.

This sequence joins TRBV6-4 and TRBJ2-3, with 9 bases lining up with TRBD2. The CDR3 contains 14 residues. Germline V gene lookup returns CDR1 MRHNA and CDR2 SNTAGT. With V trimmed by 5 bases and J by 5 bases, 5 bases remained unmatched. In DNA, the CDR3 is TGTGCCAGCAGTCGAGCGGGGGGCGAAGATACGCAGTATTTT. This sequence encodes CASSRAGGEDTQYF.

The chain combines TRBV5-1 with TRBJ1-3; D gene uncertain. Trimming stripped 0 bases from V and 0 bases from J, with 7 bases between. The germline gives CDR1 SGHRS, CDR2 YFSETQ. The CDR3 runs to 15 residues. CDR3 sequence (DNA): TGCGCCAGCAGCTTGGGACGGAACTCTGGAAACACCATATATTTT. This codes for CASSLGRNSGNTIYF.

V gene TRBV7-9 combines with J gene TRBJ1-2, with D uncertain. V shed 3 bases and J shed 3 bases, with 8 bases lying between them. The CDR3 runs 13 residues. CDR1 is SEHNR, CDR2 FQNEAQ, per germline (reference sequence). CDR3 in DNA: TGTGCCAGCAGCTTTAAGGGTTACTATGGCTACACCTTC. Its protein is CASSFKGYYGYTF.

The chain is built from TRBV5-1 and TRBJ2-2, with D perhaps given as TRBD1 or TRBD2 (6 bases each). Per germline, CDR1 SGHRS and CDR2 YFSETQ. V gave up 0 bases and J gave up 0 bases, with 18 bases separating them. The CDR3 contains 19 residues. The CDR3, as DNA: TGCGCCAGCAGCTTGGGCATATTAAGGGGGGCCACGAACACCGGGGAGCTGTTTTTT. It specifies CASSLGILRGATNTGELFF.

For this clone: The sample contains more than one DNA sequence encoding this CDR3. The V and J genes are TRBV7-9 and TRBJ2-1; D perhaps matches TRBD2 (5 bases). This CDR3 is 16 amino acids long. Trimming removed 1 base from V and 1 base from J, with 11 bases in between. Germline CDR1 and CDR2: SEHNR and FQNEAQ (reference sequence). CDR3 amino acids: CASSLGDRGSYNEQFF. The CDR3 DNA follows: TGTGCCAGCAGCTTAGGAGATCGGGGTTCCTACAATGAGCAGTTCTTC. The full variable domain, completed using reference TRBV7-9 and TRBJ2-1, is DTGVSQNPRHKITKRGQNVTFRCDPISEHNRLYWYRQTLGQGPEFLTYFQNEAQLEKSRLLSDRFSAERPKGSFSTLEIQRTEQGDSAMYLCASSLGDRGSYNEQFFGPGTRLTVL.

V gene TRBV4-1 combines with J gene TRBJ2-1; D ambiguous. V lost 4 bases and J 6 bases, leaving 22 bases between the germline ends. CDR1 and CDR2 from the germline V gene are MGHRA and YSYEKL. The CDR3 covers 17 residues. In nucleotides, the CDR3 is TGCGCCAGCAGCCGGGGTGGTTTGGCGGCTCTCGGCAATGAGCAGTTCTTC. It encodes CASSRGGLAALGNEQFF.

V usage is TRBV5-4 and J usage is TRBJ2-7; 8 bases align to TRBD2. Germline CDR1 SGHNT, CDR2 YYREEE (reference sequence). CDR3 length equals 17 residues. J was trimmed by 2 bases and V by 4 bases; bases with no gene match: 14. The CDR3 DNA sequence: TGTGCCAGCAGCACCCTAGCGGGTCGGGGTGGAGCCTACGAGCAGTACTTC. Translating gives CASSTLAGRGGAYEQYF.

This chain connects TRBV11-3 to TRBJ2-1; D is possibly TRBD2 (6 bases). The CDR3 contains 13 residues. Trimming cost V 5 bases and J 7 bases, with 12 bases left between them. Germline assignment: CDR1 SGHNT and CDR2 YENEEA. CDR3 sequence (DNA): TGTGCCAGCAGCCAGGAGGGAATAAATGAGCAGTTCTTC. This translates into CASSQEGINEQFF.

The chain recombines TRBV3-1 (or the pseudogene TRBV3-2) with TRBJ2-5, with D uncertain. The V end was cut by 3 bases, the J end by 5 bases, with 13 bases between. Germline loops: CDR1 LGHDT, CDR2 YNNKEL (reference sequence). The CDR3 is 14 residues long. CDR3 in amino acids: CASSHLGNSETQYF. CDR3 nucleotides: TGTGCCAGCAGCCACCTGGGGAATTCCGAGACCCAGTACTTC.

The gene calls are TRBV29-1 and TRBJ2-1; D is unresolved. Looked up from germline, CDR1 is SQVTM and CDR2 is ANQGSEA. Between the trimmed V and J ends, which lost 2 bases and 12 bases, there was a span of 11 bases. CDR3 length equals 11 residues. CDR3 sequence: CSVEWGKWQFF. CDR3 coding DNA: TGCAGCGTTGAATGGGGAAAGTGGCAGTTCTTC.

This clone occurred once. This chain uses TRBV6-6 with TRBJ1-5, with D unclear. CDR1 is MNHNY, CDR2 SVGAGI, per germline (reference sequence). V lost 5 bases and J lost 7, with 24 bases in between. There are 17 residues in the CDR3. The CDR3 DNA reads TGTGCCAGCAGTCAAAAAGTCCGGCGGGGTATAGACCAGCCCCAGCATTTT. Protein sequence: CASSQKVRRGIDQPQHF.